The rows below give T cell receptor beta chains drawn from one sample of a study of T cell responses to AZD1222 COVID-19 vaccine. TCRdb's table, derived via immunoSEQ multiplex PCR, lists solely in-frame clones and lacks some. The sample lists 200,000 to 250,000 clones, about 92% occurring once. The sequenced sample was peripheral blood, obtained on day 0 of MenACWY control vaccination. These receptors came from an adult in good health. CDR3s include the opening cysteine and the closing phenylalanine or tryptophan. A D gene is named only where the DNA matches it firmly. A clone size is listed for some rows: how often the clone was seen (once, few, many), or a class if it is expanded.

abundance: NA; j_gene: TRBJ1-2; d_gene: TRBD1; v_gene: TRBV7-2; CDR3aa: CASSPLGTVPLLYGYTF; CDR3nt: TGTGCCAGCAGCCCTCTAGGGACAGTCCCACTCCTCTATGGCTACACCTTC
abundance: once; j_gene: TRBJ1-3; d_gene: NA; v_gene: TRBV5-1; CDR3aa: CASSQTGSGNTIYF; CDR3nt: TGCGCCAGCAGCCAGACAGGCTCTGGAAACACCATATATTTT
abundance: NA; j_gene: TRBJ1-2; d_gene: NA; v_gene: TRBV27; CDR3aa: CASSFAAGRRNGYTF; CDR3nt: TGTGCCAGCAGTTTTGCGGCAGGGCGTCGAAATGGCTACACCTTC
abundance: NA; j_gene: TRBJ2-1; d_gene: NA; v_gene: TRBV3-1/TRBV3-2; CDR3aa: CASSQMYEQFF; CDR3nt: TGTGCCAGCAGCCAAATGTATGAGCAGTTCTTC
abundance: NA; j_gene: TRBJ1-1; d_gene: NA; v_gene: TRBV6-2/TRBV6-3; CDR3aa: CASSLGDWTEAFF; CDR3nt: TGTGCCAGCAGTCTAGGGGATTGGACTGAAGCTTTCTTT
abundance: NA; j_gene: TRBJ1-4; d_gene: NA; v_gene: TRBV19; CDR3aa: CASKGAGYGEKLFF; CDR3nt: TGTGCCAGTAAAGGGGCAGGGTATGGTGAAAAACTGTTTTTT
abundance: NA; j_gene: TRBJ1-2; d_gene: TRBD1; v_gene: TRBV2; CDR3aa: CASSRRDRGEKGYTF; CDR3nt: TGTGCCAGCAGTCGAAGGGACAGGGGAGAGAAGGGCTACACCTTC
abundance: NA; j_gene: TRBJ2-1; d_gene: NA; v_gene: TRBV6-2/TRBV6-3; CDR3aa: CASSYSSPPGQFF; CDR3nt: TGTGCCAGCAGTTACTCGTCCCCCCCGGGACAGTTCTTC
abundance: NA; j_gene: TRBJ1-1; d_gene: NA; v_gene: TRBV12-3/TRBV12-4; CDR3aa: CASSLPGGGTFF; CDR3nt: TGTGCCAGCAGTTTACCCGGAGGAGGAACTTTCTTT
abundance: NA; j_gene: TRBJ1-6; d_gene: NA; v_gene: TRBV19; CDR3aa: CASSKTQSWSPLHF; CDR3nt: TGTGCCAGTAGTAAGACCCAAAGCTGGTCACCCCTCCACTTT
abundance: NA; j_gene: TRBJ1-2; d_gene: TRBD1; v_gene: TRBV29-1; CDR3aa: CSGRQGLEYGYTF; CDR3nt: TGCAGCGGGCGACAGGGCCTGGAATATGGCTACACCTTC
abundance: NA; j_gene: TRBJ1-2; d_gene: NA; v_gene: TRBV6-5; CDR3aa: CASSSDPRYGYTF; CDR3nt: TGTGCCAGCAGTTCGGATCCCCGCTATGGCTACACCTTC
abundance: NA; j_gene: TRBJ2-1; d_gene: NA; v_gene: TRBV11-3; CDR3aa: CASSLDPTARYNEQFF; CDR3nt: TGTGCCAGCAGCTTAGATCCCACAGCGCGGTACAATGAGCAGTTCTTC
abundance: NA; j_gene: TRBJ1-6; d_gene: NA; v_gene: TRBV12-5; CDR3aa: CASGQDSYNSPLHF; CDR3nt: TGTGCTAGTGGTCAGGACAGTTACAATTCACCCCTCCACTTT
abundance: NA; j_gene: TRBJ1-5; d_gene: TRBD1; v_gene: TRBV6-5; CDR3aa: CASTGTVSNQPQHF; CDR3nt: TGTGCCAGCACCGGGACAGTTAGCAATCAGCCCCAGCATTTT
abundance: NA; j_gene: TRBJ1-1; d_gene: TRBD1; v_gene: TRBV7-8; CDR3aa: CASSYQTGGYEKAFF; CDR3nt: TGTGCCAGCAGCTACCAGACAGGGGGCTACGAGAAAGCTTTCTTT
abundance: NA; j_gene: TRBJ1-6; d_gene: NA; v_gene: TRBV27; CDR3aa: CASSLTSSRNSPLHF; CDR3nt: TGTGCCAGCAGTTTAACCTCTTCCAGGAATTCACCCCTCCACTTT
abundance: NA; j_gene: TRBJ2-7; d_gene: NA; v_gene: TRBV11-3; CDR3aa: CASSLVTATYEQYF; CDR3nt: TGTGCCAGCAGCTTAGTTACAGCCACCTACGAGCAGTACTTC
abundance: NA; j_gene: TRBJ1-6; d_gene: TRBD1; v_gene: TRBV2; CDR3aa: CASSPRDRSSYNSPLHF; CDR3nt: TGTGCCAGCAGTCCGCGGGACAGGAGCTCCTATAATTCACCCCTCCACTTT
abundance: NA; j_gene: TRBJ1-6; d_gene: TRBD1; v_gene: TRBV25-1; CDR3aa: CASSTPTGSESLHF; CDR3nt: TGTGCCAGCAGTACTCCGACAGGGAGCGAGTCCCTCCACTTT
abundance: NA; j_gene: TRBJ1-3; d_gene: TRBD1; v_gene: TRBV6-5; CDR3aa: CASQRGPGNTIYF; CDR3nt: TGTGCCAGCCAGAGGGGGCCTGGAAACACCATATATTTT
abundance: once; j_gene: TRBJ1-4; d_gene: NA; v_gene: TRBV6-2/TRBV6-3; CDR3aa: CASSAGTLSEKLFF; CDR3nt: TGTGCCAGCAGTGCCGGGACTCTGAGTGAAAAACTGTTTTTT
abundance: NA; j_gene: TRBJ1-3; d_gene: NA; v_gene: TRBV6-5; CDR3aa: CASKPESSGNTIYF; CDR3nt: TGTGCCAGCAAGCCGGAGAGCTCTGGAAACACCATATATTTT
abundance: NA; j_gene: TRBJ1-1; d_gene: NA; v_gene: TRBV7-9; CDR3aa: CASSLVPGRGNTEAFF; CDR3nt: TGTGCCAGCAGCTTAGTTCCAGGGAGGGGGAACACTGAAGCTTTCTTT
abundance: NA; j_gene: TRBJ1-6; d_gene: NA; v_gene: TRBV7-2; CDR3aa: CASSLGLGPRRNSPLHF; CDR3nt: TGTGCCAGCAGCTTAGGTTTGGGACCCCGGAGGAATTCACCCCTCCACTTT
abundance: NA; j_gene: TRBJ1-1; d_gene: TRBD1; v_gene: TRBV5-1; CDR3aa: CASSFEQGARTEAFF; CDR3nt: TGCGCCAGCAGTTTTGAACAGGGGGCGCGGACTGAAGCTTTCTTT
abundance: NA; j_gene: TRBJ1-6; d_gene: NA; v_gene: TRBV10-2; CDR3aa: CASSESQGTYNSPLHF; CDR3nt: TGCGCCAGCAGTGAGTCCCAGGGGACCTATAATTCACCCCTCCACTTT
abundance: NA; j_gene: TRBJ1-1; d_gene: NA; v_gene: TRBV5-1; CDR3aa: CASALTANTEAFF; CDR3nt: TGCGCCAGCGCTCTTACGGCGAACACTGAAGCTTTCTTT
abundance: NA; j_gene: TRBJ1-1; d_gene: TRBD1; v_gene: TRBV19; CDR3aa: CASSVDRGGTEAFF; CDR3nt: TGTGCCAGTAGTGTTGACAGGGGCGGGACTGAAGCTTTCTTT
abundance: NA; j_gene: TRBJ2-3; d_gene: TRBD2; v_gene: TRBV6-2/TRBV6-3; CDR3aa: CASSLAGSTDTQYF; CDR3nt: TGTGCCAGCAGTCTAGCGGGAAGCACAGATACGCAGTATTTT
abundance: NA; j_gene: TRBJ2-1; d_gene: TRBD2; v_gene: TRBV19; CDR3aa: CASSRLAGYNEQFF; CDR3nt: TGTGCCAGTAGTCGGTTAGCGGGGTACAATGAGCAGTTCTTC
abundance: NA; j_gene: TRBJ1-3; d_gene: NA; v_gene: TRBV9; CDR3aa: CASSDVYSGNTIYF; CDR3nt: TGTGCCAGCAGCGACGTCTACTCTGGAAACACCATATATTTT
abundance: NA; j_gene: TRBJ1-2; d_gene: NA; v_gene: TRBV30; CDR3aa: CAWSAVNYGYTF; CDR3nt: TGTGCCTGGAGTGCCGTCAACTATGGCTACACCTTC
abundance: NA; j_gene: TRBJ1-4; d_gene: NA; v_gene: TRBV6-1; CDR3aa: CASSEVRDEKLFF; CDR3nt: TGTGCCAGCAGTGAAGTAAGGGATGAAAAACTGTTTTTT
abundance: few; j_gene: TRBJ1-1; d_gene: NA; v_gene: TRBV27; CDR3aa: CASHQVAGTEAFF; CDR3nt: TGTGCCAGTCACCAGGTCGCGGGCACTGAAGCTTTCTTT
abundance: NA; j_gene: TRBJ1-2; d_gene: NA; v_gene: TRBV6-5; CDR3aa: CASSYSGYGYTF; CDR3nt: TGTGCCAGCAGTTACTCGGGGTATGGCTACACCTTC
abundance: NA; j_gene: TRBJ1-3; d_gene: TRBD1; v_gene: TRBV18; CDR3aa: CASSPGTGITSGNTIYF; CDR3nt: TGTGCCAGCTCACCAGGGACAGGGATAACCTCTGGAAACACCATATATTTT
abundance: NA; j_gene: TRBJ1-2; d_gene: TRBD1; v_gene: TRBV4-2; CDR3aa: CASSQGGRDRANGYTF; CDR3nt: TGTGCCAGCAGCCAAGGGGGGCGGGACAGGGCAAATGGCTACACCTTC
abundance: NA; j_gene: TRBJ2-7; d_gene: TRBD1; v_gene: TRBV6-2/TRBV6-3; CDR3aa: CASSGTGGYEQYF; CDR3nt: TGTGCCAGCAGCGGGACAGGGGGGTACGAGCAGTACTTC
abundance: NA; j_gene: TRBJ1-1; d_gene: NA; v_gene: TRBV5-4; CDR3aa: CAAGSMTEAFF; CDR3nt: TGTGCGGCGGGGAGTATGACTGAAGCTTTCTTT
abundance: NA; j_gene: TRBJ1-6; d_gene: NA; v_gene: TRBV30; CDR3aa: CAWSEGGDSPLHF; CDR3nt: TGTGCCTGGAGTGAAGGTGGGGATTCACCCCTCCACTTT
abundance: NA; j_gene: TRBJ2-1; d_gene: TRBD1; v_gene: TRBV18; CDR3aa: CASSPGGQGRNEQFF; CDR3nt: TGTGCCAGCTCCCCGGGGGGACAGGGAAGGAATGAGCAGTTCTTC
abundance: once; j_gene: TRBJ1-2; d_gene: NA; v_gene: TRBV5-4; CDR3aa: CASSLEQGYGYTF; CDR3nt: TGTGCCAGCAGCTTGGAACAGGGCTATGGCTACACCTTC
abundance: NA; j_gene: TRBJ1-6; d_gene: NA; v_gene: TRBV5-5; CDR3aa: CASSLARNSPLHF; CDR3nt: TGTGCCAGCAGCTTGGCTCGTAATTCACCCCTCCACTTT
abundance: NA; j_gene: TRBJ1-3; d_gene: TRBD1; v_gene: TRBV7-2; CDR3aa: CASSPLGQGNTIYF; CDR3nt: TGTGCCAGCAGCCCCCTCGGACAGGGGAACACCATATATTTT
abundance: NA; j_gene: TRBJ1-6; d_gene: NA; v_gene: TRBV27; CDR3aa: CASRPLGQGSPLHF; CDR3nt: TGTGCCAGCCGACCCCTTGGGCAGGGATCACCCCTCCACTTT
abundance: few; j_gene: TRBJ2-5; d_gene: NA; v_gene: TRBV6-5; CDR3aa: CASSYGPGLGETQYF; CDR3nt: TGTGCCAGCAGTTACGGGCCAGGGTTAGGGGAGACCCAGTACTTC
abundance: NA; j_gene: TRBJ1-4; d_gene: TRBD1; v_gene: TRBV4-2; CDR3aa: CASSQDLRQGGEKLFF; CDR3nt: TGTGCCAGCAGCCAAGATCTCCGACAGGGGGGTGAAAAACTGTTTTTT
abundance: NA; j_gene: TRBJ1-4; d_gene: NA; v_gene: TRBV2; CDR3aa: CASSVAEKLFF; CDR3nt: TGTGCCAGCAGTGTCGCCGAAAAACTGTTTTTT